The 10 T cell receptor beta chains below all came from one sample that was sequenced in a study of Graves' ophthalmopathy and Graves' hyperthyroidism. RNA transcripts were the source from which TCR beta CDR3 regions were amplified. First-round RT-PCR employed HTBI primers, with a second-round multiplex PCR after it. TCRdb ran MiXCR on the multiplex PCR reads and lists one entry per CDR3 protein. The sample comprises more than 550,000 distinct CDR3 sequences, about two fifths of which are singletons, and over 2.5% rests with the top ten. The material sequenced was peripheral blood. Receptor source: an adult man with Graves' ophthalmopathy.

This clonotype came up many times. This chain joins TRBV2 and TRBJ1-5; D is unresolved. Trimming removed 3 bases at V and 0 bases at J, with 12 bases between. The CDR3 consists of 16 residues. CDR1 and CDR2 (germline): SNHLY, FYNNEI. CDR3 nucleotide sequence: TGTGCCAGCAGTGAGATTGGGTCTGATAGCAATCAGCCCCAGCATTTT. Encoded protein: CASSEIGSDSNQPQHF.

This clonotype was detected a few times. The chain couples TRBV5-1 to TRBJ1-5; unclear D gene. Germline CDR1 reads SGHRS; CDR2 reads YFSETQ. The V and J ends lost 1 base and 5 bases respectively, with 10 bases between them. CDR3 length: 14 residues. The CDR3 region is CASSLKAGDQPQHF. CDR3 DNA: TGCGCCAGCAGCTTGAAGGCGGGTGATCAGCCCCAGCATTTT.

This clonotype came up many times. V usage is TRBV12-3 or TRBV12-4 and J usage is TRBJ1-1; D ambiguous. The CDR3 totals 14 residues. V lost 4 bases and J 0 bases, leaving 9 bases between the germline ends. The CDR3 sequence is CASSWEYLNTEAFF. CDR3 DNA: TGTGCCAGCAGTTGGGAATACCTGAACACTGAAGCTTTCTTT.

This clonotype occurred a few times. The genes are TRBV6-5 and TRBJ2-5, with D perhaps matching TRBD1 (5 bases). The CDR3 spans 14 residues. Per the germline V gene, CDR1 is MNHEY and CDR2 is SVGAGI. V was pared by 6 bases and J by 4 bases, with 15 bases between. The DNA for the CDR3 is TGTGCCAGCAGCATCCTGGGGCTTGGAGAGACCCAGTACTTC. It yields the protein CASSILGLGETQYF.

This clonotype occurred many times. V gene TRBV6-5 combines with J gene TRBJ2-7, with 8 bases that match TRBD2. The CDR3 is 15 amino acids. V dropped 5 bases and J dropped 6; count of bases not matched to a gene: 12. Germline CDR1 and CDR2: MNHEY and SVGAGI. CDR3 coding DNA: TGTGCCAGCAGTCCTCAAGTAGCGGGGACGGGCGAGCAGTACTTC. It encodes CASSPQVAGTGEQYF.

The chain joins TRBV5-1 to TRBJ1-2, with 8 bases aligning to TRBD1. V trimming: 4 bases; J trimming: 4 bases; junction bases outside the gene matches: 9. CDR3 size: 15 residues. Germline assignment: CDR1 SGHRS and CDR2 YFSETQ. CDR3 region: CASSGTGGKGYGYTF. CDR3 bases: TGCGCCAGCAGCGGTACAGGGGGGAAGGGCTATGGCTACACCTTC.

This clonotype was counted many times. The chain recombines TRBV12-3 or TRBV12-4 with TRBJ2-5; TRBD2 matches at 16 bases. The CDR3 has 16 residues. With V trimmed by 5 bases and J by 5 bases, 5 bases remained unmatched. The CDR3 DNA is TGTGCCAGCAGTAACGGGACTAGCGGGGGGGCGGAGACCCAGTACTTC. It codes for CASSNGTSGGAETQYF.

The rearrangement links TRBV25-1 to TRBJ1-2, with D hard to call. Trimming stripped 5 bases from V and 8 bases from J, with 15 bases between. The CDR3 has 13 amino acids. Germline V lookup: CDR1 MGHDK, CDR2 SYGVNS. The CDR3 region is CASSSRTSSGYTF. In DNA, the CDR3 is TGTGCCAGCAGTTCCAGGACGTCGTCGGGCTACACCTTC.

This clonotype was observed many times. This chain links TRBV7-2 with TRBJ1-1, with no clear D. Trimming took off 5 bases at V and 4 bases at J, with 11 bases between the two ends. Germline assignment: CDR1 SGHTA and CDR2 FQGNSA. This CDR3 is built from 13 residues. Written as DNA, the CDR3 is TGTGCCAGCAGCCCGGGGAGGTCCACTGAAGCTTTCTTT. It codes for CASSPGRSTEAFF.

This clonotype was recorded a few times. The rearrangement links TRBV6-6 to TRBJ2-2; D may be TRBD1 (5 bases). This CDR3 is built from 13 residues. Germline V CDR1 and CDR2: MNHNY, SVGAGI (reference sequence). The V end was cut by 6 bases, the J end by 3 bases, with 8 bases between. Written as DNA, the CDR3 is TGTGCCAGCAGGCAGGGTGACACCGGGGAGCTGTTTTTT. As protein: CASRQGDTGELFF.